The 20 T cell receptor delta chains in this list originate from one sample, sequenced in a study of γδ T cells in repeated Plasmodium falciparum infection. Vgamma9/Vdelta2+ and Vdelta2-negative gammadelta T cells were flow-sorted from PBMC for bulk sequencing. TCRdb re-processed the multiplex PCR reads using CATT. The repertoire holds tens of thousands of delta-chain clones, with 1.4% as singletons. The sample was gamma-delta T cells from blood. The receptors shown here come from a pool of human donors (malaria-infected and uninfected, not separated).

This clone was found a few times. The chain uses TRDV1 and TRDJ1; 9 bases align to TRDD3. No J gene is reported in TCRdb; it was inferred here by comparing the DNA with germline. Germline CDR1 reads TSWWSYY; CDR2 reads QGS. CDR3 size: 19 residues. Germline trimming cut 2 bases from V and 0 bases from J; bases unmatched to any gene: 13. Here the CDR3 DNA reads TGTGCTCTTGGGGAAGAGGACCTTAAGGGGATACGATACACCGATAAACTCATCTTT. Its protein product is CALGEEDLKGIRYTDKLIF.

This clone was seen more than once but under ten times. The protein given by TCRdb reflects a much larger clone and differs at residue 5 from this DNA's translation, likely from a read error; the protein shown is the DNA's translation. The chain links TRDV2 to TRDJ1, with no clear D. Matching the DNA to germline supplied the J gene, which TCRdb does not give. There are 17 residues in the CDR3. The germline V gene encodes CDR1 GEAIGNYY and CDR2 EKD. The germline V and J ends were trimmed by 3 bases and 0 bases, with 19 bases remaining between them. For the CDR3, the DNA is TGTGCCTGTGACTCCGCCGGGGTTCTCCGGTACACCGATAAACTCATCTTT. It translates to CACDSAGVLRYTDKLIF.

Ten or more counts support this clone. For this DNA, TCRdb reports the protein of a much larger clone, which diverges at residue 7, most likely from a read error; the protein presented here is translated directly from the DNA. This chain links TRDV2 with TRDJ1; D uncertain. Trimming removed 0 bases at V and 0 bases at J, with 13 bases between. CDR3 length: 16 amino acids. Germline V lookup: CDR1 GEAIGNYY, CDR2 EKD. The CDR3, as DNA: TGTGCCTGTGACACCTTGGCTGGCCCTCACACCGATAAACTCATCTTT. Translated: CACDTLAGPHTDKLIF.

The table lists this clone with a few counts. CDR3 nucleotides: TGTGCTCTTGGGGAAAGTAACGTACGGCGTACTGGGGAAGGCAAACTCATCTTT. Protein: CALGESNVRRTGEGKLIF. This chain uses TRDV1 with TRDJ1; 7 nucleotides line up with TRDD3. No J segment appears in TCRdb, so it was assigned here by matching the sequence to germline. CDR1 and CDR2 from the germline V gene are TSWWSYY and QGS. J lost 8 bases, V lost 2 bases, and 20 bases had no gene match. The CDR3 has 18 amino acids.

This clone was picked up a small number of times. This sequence is one base from a far larger clone and is likely a read error. The sample holds other DNA sequences that translate to the same CDR3. The CDR3 loop reads CACDPRILLPPCTGGYIADKLIF. In nucleotides, the CDR3 is TGTGCCTGTGACCCACGGATACTACTTCCTCCCTGTACTGGGGGATACATCGCCGATAAACTCATCTTT. The chain links TRDV2 to TRDJ1, with 12 bases aligning to TRDD3. TCRdb records no J gene; here it was assigned by comparing the DNA to germline. This CDR3 has 23 residues. V lost 3 bases to trimming and J lost 3 bases; unmatched junction nucleotides: 28. Germline values: CDR1 GEAIGNYY, CDR2 EKD.

This clone was found a few times. Given a far larger clone just one base away, this is likely a sequencing read error. The identical CDR3 is also encoded by other nucleotide sequences in the sample. This chain uses TRDV2 with TRDJ2, with 7 positions matching TRDD3. The J gene was missing in TCRdb and was found by matching the end of the DNA to germline. The CDR3 covers 19 residues. Germline V gene lookup returns CDR1 GEAIGNYY and CDR2 EKD. CDR3 coding DNA: TGCGCCTGTGACCCTCTAAGTGGGGATAACCCCGCTTTGACAGCACAACTCTTCTTT. Amino acids: CACDPLSGDNPALTAQLFF.

This clone was detected only a few times. The protein TCRdb gives is from a much larger clone and does not agree with this DNA's translation at residue 18, likely a read error; the protein shown here comes from the DNA. The chain joins TRDV1 to TRDJ1, with 10 bases fitting TRDD3. The CDR3 has 25 amino acids. CDR1 and CDR2 from the germline V gene are TSWWSYY and QGS. Trimming cost V 0 bases and J 1 base; bases outside gene matches: 29. CDR3 residues: CALGELPGLEASLGYWGMGTDKLIF. CDR3 coding DNA: TGTGCTCTTGGGGAACTTCCAGGACTAGAGGCTTCCCTGGGGTACTGGGGGATGGGCACCGATAAACTCATCTTT.

This clone was seen a few times. TCRdb's entry gives the protein of a much larger clone, which mismatches this DNA's translation at residue 12, likely from a read error; the protein reported here is translated from the DNA. The chain uses TRDV1 and TRDJ1, with D unclear. Here the J gene came from matching the DNA to germline, since TCRdb omits it. Between the trimmed V and J ends, which lost 2 bases and 8 bases, there was a span of 21 bases. CDR1 and CDR2 (germline): TSWWSYY, QGS. CDR3 length equals 16 residues. CDR3 sequence: CALGETPHRARAKLIF. DNA for the CDR3: TGTGCTCTTGGGGAAACGCCCCACCGCGCGAGGGCGAAACTCATCTTT.

This clone was seen more than once but under ten times. The likely explanation is a read error, given a far larger clone one base away. Other DNA sequences in this specimen translate into the identical CDR3. The chain joins TRDV2 to TRDJ1, with 10 bases matching TRDD3. Germline CDR1 and CDR2: GEAIGNYY and EKD. After removal of 3 bases from V and 3 bases from J, the junction contained 21 bases not matched to a gene. The CDR3 contains 20 residues. CDR3 coding DNA: TGTGCCTGTGACCCAATCAGCGGCGGGGGGATACGCGAATTAGCCGATAAACTCATCTTT. Translating gives CACDPISGGGIRELADKLIF.

There are many counts of this clone. TCRdb's listed protein matches a much larger clone and diverges from this DNA's translation at residue 7, likely through a read error; the protein shown comes from the DNA. This sequence joins TRDV2 and TRDJ1, with D hard to call. This CDR3 spans 17 amino acids. The V gene's germline CDR1 is GEAIGNYY and CDR2 EKD. V was pared by 0 bases and J by 2 bases, with 18 bases between. CDR3 sequence (DNA): TGTGCCTGTGACACCGTGAGGGAGGCCCCGAGAACCGATAAACTCATCTTT. Its protein product is CACDTVREAPRTDKLIF.

Concerning this clone itself: A far larger clone is only one base removed, so a read error is likely. The same CDR3 is also encoded by other DNA sequences in this sample. The genes are TRDV1 and TRDJ1; weak D call: TRDD3 (5 bases). The J gene was missing in TCRdb and was found by matching the end of the DNA to germline. The V gene lost 3 bases and the J gene lost 4 bases, with 27 bases spanning the gap. This CDR3 spans 19 amino acids. Germline lookup yields CDR1 TSWWSYY and CDR2 QGS. The CDR3 DNA reads TGTGCTCTTGGGGACGCTATCCAAGCTGGGCCAATTCCGTACGATAAACTCATCTTT. Translation: CALGDAIQAGPIPYDKLIF.

This clone was picked up a small number of times. This clone may be a read error of a much larger clone one base away. Other DNA sequences in this specimen translate into the identical CDR3. The CDR3 coding sequence is TGTGCTCTTGTCCTTGTGCCCAAAGGGGGTCTACGGTGGGAACGACACACCGATAAACTCATCTTT. Its protein is CALVLVPKGGLRWERHTDKLIF. V and J are TRDV1 and TRDJ1, with D possibly TRDD3 on 5 matching bases. Germline CDR1 TSWWSYY, CDR2 QGS. The CDR3 spans 22 residues. V lost 7 bases and J 0 bases, leaving 36 bases between the germline ends.

With regard to this clone: TCRdb shows a much larger clone's protein in place of this DNA's translation, and the two differ at residue 10, likely through a read error; the protein shown is translated from the DNA. In DNA, the CDR3 is TGTGCTCTTGTGCTCTTCCCCCTCGCGTGGGGAGCGACCACCGATAAACTCATCTTT. Residues: CALVLFPLAWGATTDKLIF. V is TRDV1 and J is TRDJ1; D tentatively fits TRDD2 or TRDD3 (5 bases each). The germline V gene encodes CDR1 TSWWSYY and CDR2 QGS. V lost 7 bases and J lost 1, with 28 bases in between. The CDR3 loop spans 19 amino acids.

This clone was seen more than once but under ten times. With a far larger clone one base away, a read error is the likely cause. This sample also contains other DNA sequences that code for the same CDR3. V and J are TRDV1 and TRDJ1, with 7 positions matching TRDD2. The J gene is not listed in TCRdb, so it was assigned here from a DNA match to germline. Germline values: CDR1 TSWWSYY, CDR2 QGS. The V segment lost 0 bases and the J segment 0 bases; nucleotides outside the gene matches: 28. This CDR3 is 24 amino acids long. The CDR3 DNA follows: TGTGCTCTTGGGGAACTCAACCTTTCCTACTTACTCCATTACCCCCCCTCGTACACCGATAAACTCATCTTT. This encodes CALGELNLSYLLHYPPSYTDKLIF.

This clone has more than one count but fewer than ten. This DNA's translation and the protein TCRdb lists, from a much larger clone, do not match at residue 5, likely due to a read error; the protein shown is translated from the DNA. CDR3 nucleotide sequence: TGTGCTCTTGGGGGAGTTTCCGTACTGGGGAAAACCGATAAACTCATCTTT. Its protein is CALGGVSVLGKTDKLIF. This sequence joins TRDV1 and TRDJ1, with 7 bases matching TRDD3. V shed 4 bases, J shed 2 bases, and the junction held 13 bases outside the gene matches. CDR3 length: 17 amino acids. CDR1 TSWWSYY and CDR2 QGS come from the germline V gene.

This clone was seen only a few times. The protein recorded in TCRdb matches a much larger clone and deviates from this DNA's translation at residue 20, suggesting a read error; the protein here is obtained by translating the DNA. V is TRDV2 and J is TRDJ3; the match to TRDD3 covers 11 bases. The J gene is not listed in TCRdb, so it was assigned here from a DNA match to germline. CDR3 size: 23 residues. CDR1 GEAIGNYY and CDR2 EKD come from the germline V gene. This CDR3 reads CACDTGHWGIWNMSSWDTRRMFF. CDR3 bases: TGTGCCTGTGACACCGGCCACTGGGGGATATGGAACATGAGCTCCTGGGACACCCGACGGATGTTTTTC.

Ten or more counts support this clone. One base separates it from a far larger clone, so it is likely a read error. Other DNA sequences from this sample encode an identical CDR3 as well. The rearrangement uses TRDV1 and TRDJ2; TRDD3 agrees at 11 bases. Germline assignment: CDR1 TSWWSYY and CDR2 QGS. Unmatched junction bases numbered 22, after V lost 6 bases and J lost 1 base. This CDR3 contains 22 residues. CDR3 residues: CALGSNRPSPYWGIILTAQLFF. Written as DNA, the CDR3 is TGTGCTCTTGGAAGCAACCGGCCTTCCCCTTACTGGGGGATAATTTTGACAGCACAACTCTTCTTT.

Points on this clone: Germline and junction disagree at one end, which may indicate a read error. J is TRDJ1 and V is TRDV1; possible D gene TRDD3, 6 bases. There are 10 residues in the CDR3. The V gene's germline CDR1 is TSWWSYY and CDR2 QGS. In DNA form, the CDR3 reads TGTTCTCTTGGGGGCACGAAGCCCATCTTT. Protein: CSLGGTKPIF.

This clone was seen a handful of times. This chain joins TRDV1 and TRDJ1, with TRDD3 identical over 9 bases. Germline V gene data show CDR1 as TSWWSYY and CDR2 as QGS. The CDR3 totals 21 residues. The ends lost 2 bases at V and 4 bases at J; junction bases unmatched: 23. CDR3 protein: CALGEDGYWGNRAFWDDKLIF. The DNA of the CDR3 is TGTGCTCTTGGGGAAGACGGGTACTGGGGGAATCGGGCCTTTTGGGACGATAAACTCATCTTT.

This clone was seen a handful of times. The protein that TCRdb holds for this DNA derives from a much larger clone and differs from the translated DNA at residue 18, which likely indicates a read error; the protein shown here is translated from the DNA. The rearrangement uses TRDV1 and TRDJ1, with a tentative D call TRDD3 (7 bases). Here the J gene was assigned by germline matching of the DNA, as TCRdb has none. Per the germline V gene, CDR1 is TSWWSYY and CDR2 is QGS. The CDR3 spans 22 residues. V shed 0 bases and J shed 6 bases, with 35 bases lying between them. The CDR3 DNA reads as TGTGCTCTTGGGGAACTAGCGTTTCGCCCCTTCCGTCGCGCTGGGGGCCCCAATAAACTCATCTTT. This codes for CALGELAFRPFRRAGGPNKLIF.